The TCR beta chain under discussion was sequenced for a study of blood T cell repertoires in COVID-19 (dated by TCRdb to 2018 to 2020). Regarding the complete study: Samples covering the acute and convalescent phases of COVID-19 were provided by collaborators in the United States, Italy and Spain. Where available, HLA class I and class II types were taken from metadata supplied by the sample provider and were not determined by assay-based typing. The material from the prospective study consisted of cDNA or gDNA derived from T cells, B-cell-depleted T cells, or PBMCs. Nearly every sample came with metadata listing a de-identified subject ID, COVID-19 status, age in years and sex. Samples came from the ongoing ImmuneRACE study (first 160 participants) plus 1,254 subjects from 6 global collaborators. A freely available public database, intended as a resource for researchers studying the immune response to SARS-CoV-2, is where the repertoires were released. Deeply sampled blood TCRbeta repertoires from subjects exposed to, actively infected with, or recovered from COVID-19 were included in the dataset. Results the study describes overall, beyond this receptor: How much clinical and demographic metadata was included differed by source and by participant, and the metadata was provided uncurated.

On this clone: No antigen is known for it. It has no much larger one-base neighbor in the sample; base qualities were not kept.

The collaborating institutions used their own protocols to collect whole blood in K2EDTA tubes. For TCRbeta analysis, collaborator samples were shipped as frozen whole blood, as isolated PBMCs, or as DNA extracted from either sample type. Including cysteine and phenylalanine, the CDR3 has 13 amino acids. Only the CDR3 region is kept as DNA, spanning 39 bases read in frame from base 1. The junction shows trimming of 4 bases on V and 7 bases on J, plus 10 bases between the germline ends. As encoded in the germline V gene, CDR1 is SNHLY while CDR2 is FYNNEI. The immunoSEQ Assay, a bias-controlled multiplex PCR, was used to amplify TCRbeta CDR3 regions from genomic DNA. In the authors' own workflow: The number of nucleated cells in each sample was estimated by amplification of reference gene primers within the assay. To quantify the absolute abundance of each unique TCRbeta CDR3 rearrangement, sequence reads were collapsed and filtered. For each sample, productive Simpson clonality was calculated by taking the square root of Simpson's diversity index across productive rearrangements. Not all clones reach the TCRdb copy of this immuneACCESS table, which keeps in-frame sequences only. Checked studies attribute under half of the gap to unresolved V genes and leave the rest unexplained. V and J calls plus clone size are reproduced from that table; the DNA served to infer D and trimming. Recorded for this sample are 100,000 to 150,000 clones; roughly three quarters of them occurred a single time. Roughly 35% of the sample goes to the ten largest clones.

The chain employs TRBV2 and TRBJ1-4; TRBD1 could be the D gene, as 6 bases match. This TCR derives from a man aged 35 to 55 with active or convalescent COVID-19. The sequencing input was peripheral blood. The bases read TGTGCCAGCAGTGGGGGGCGAGGTGAAAAACTGTTTTTT. This sequence encodes CASSGGRGEKLFF.